This T cell receptor beta chain was identified in a study of monozygotic twins with inflammatory bowel disease. TCRdb re-called the 5' RACE reads; one entry per CDR3 protein, DNA not given. Its clone listing holds over 100,000 distinct CDR3 sequences. Notes on the study in general: The study supported no single strong signal or clonotype linked to IBD.

With respect to this clonotype: Its antigen remains unknown.

Germline loops: CDR1 SQVTM, CDR2 ANQGSEA. The CDR3 is 14 residues long. Sequencing used blood. The clonotype comes from a human donor with ulcerative colitis or Crohn's disease, or a healthy co-twin of an affected twin (not recorded which). V usage is TRBV29-1 and J usage is TRBJ2-1; TCRdb indicates TRBD2, and absent DNA this call remains unverified. CDR3 loop: CSVRGREFDNEQFF.